This T cell receptor beta chain was captured by sequencing in a study of patients and donors after allogeneic stem cell transplantation. The CDR3 loop spans 16 amino acids. V was clipped by 0 bases and J by 0 bases, with 10 bases between them. Germline-derived CDR1 and CDR2 are LGHDT and YNNKEL (reference sequence). TCRdb redid the calling of the RT-PCR reads with MiXCR, one entry per CDR3 protein. The repertoire holds 70,000 or so distinct CDR3 sequences, with more than 25% as singletons. Sequencing was carried out using blood, either unsorted or a sorted T cell fraction (not recorded which). This receptor was identified in a human donor who was either an allogeneic HSCT recipient or a stem cell or donor lymphocyte infusion donor (not recorded which). It is not recorded whose cells these are; they may come from a transplant donor. The chain recombines TRBV3-1 with TRBJ2-3; D gene unclear. CDR3 coding DNA: TGTGCCAGCAGCCAAGAGTGGAGAAATAGCACAGATACGCAGTATTTT. This gives the protein CASSQEWRNSTDTQYF.